The TCR beta chain under discussion was sequenced for a study of blood T cell repertoires in COVID-19. In germline, CDR1 is KGHSH, CDR2 LQKENI. This CDR3 has 14 residues. Germline trimming cut 6 bases from V and 6 bases from J; bases unmatched to any gene: 9. Profiling relied on immunoSEQ multiplex PCR, and the TCRdb table lists in-frame clones only, not all of them. The sample lists 350,000 or so clones; about nine tenths were seen once. Contact with a PCR-confirmed or clinician-diagnosed COVID-19 case occurred within 2 weeks of entry. Sequenced input: PBMCs or T cells enriched from blood (not recorded which). This chain uses TRBV18 with TRBJ2-7; TRBD2 matches at 9 bases. This TCR derives from a woman aged 25 to 39 who had been exposed to COVID-19. The CDR3 DNA follows: TGTGCCAGCTCCACAGGTATAGCGGGAGTCGAGCAGTACTTC. Translating gives CASSTGIAGVEQYF.